This T cell receptor (beta chain) was recovered during a study of CD8 T cells in Susac syndrome. Study as a whole: At the time of blood draw, patients with Susac syndrome were therapy-naive, receiving corticosteroids, or receiving intravenous immunoglobulin alone.

This CDR3 spans 15 amino acids. The germline V gene has CDR1 DFQATT and CDR2 SNEGSKA (reference sequence). The V end was cut by 3 bases, the J end by 6 bases, with 20 bases between. To note about this clonotype: Its specificity is unknown.

Study findings and constraints: The study conceded that relatively few individuals underwent its TCR sequencing and HLA analysis. Susac syndrome CD4+ T cell repertoires showed no clonal expansion.

0.5 to 1 ug RNA was reverse transcribed with random hexamers. TCRdb used MiXCR to reprocess the immunoSEQ multiplex PCR reads, holding one entry per CDR3 protein. Found here are around 170,000 distinct CDR3 sequences, under 95% of them singletons; the top ten hold 0.12%. Sequences were obtained from CD4+ T cells from PBMCs. The source is a human donor with Susac syndrome. The chain joins TRBV20-1 to TRBJ1-2; tentatively, D is TRBD1 (6 bases). The chain's CDR3 is CSASHAHGGGNGYTF. For the CDR3, the DNA is TGCAGTGCTAGTCATGCGCATGGGGGGGGCAATGGCTACACCTTC.